This T cell receptor (beta chain) was documented in a study of type 1 regulatory T cells. Looking at the study overall: This in vitro CD4 product, T-allo10, is enriched for Tr1 cells and alloantigen-specific.

General study points: Compared with non-type 1 regulatory T cells, type 1 regulatory T cells showed a more restricted TCR repertoire.

On this clonotype: Antigen specificity is unknown.

This CDR3 has 13 residues. Trimming cost V 7 bases and J 11 bases, with 19 bases left between them. Germline V lookup: CDR1 SGHDN, CDR2 FVKESK. TCRdb fed the reads into MiXCR, producing one record per CDR3 protein. The sample includes 55,000 to 65,000 distinct CDR3 sequences, 62% of them seen just once. The sample consisted of cultured non-Tr1 T cells, either the whole culture or a sorted T cell fraction (not recorded which). The chain carries TRBV14 and TRBJ2-3; D uncertain. The sequence was obtained from a human donor in good health. The CDR3 sequence is CASTDMFADRQYF. The CDR3 DNA reads TGTGCCAGCACCGATATGTTCGCGGACCGGCAGTATTTT.